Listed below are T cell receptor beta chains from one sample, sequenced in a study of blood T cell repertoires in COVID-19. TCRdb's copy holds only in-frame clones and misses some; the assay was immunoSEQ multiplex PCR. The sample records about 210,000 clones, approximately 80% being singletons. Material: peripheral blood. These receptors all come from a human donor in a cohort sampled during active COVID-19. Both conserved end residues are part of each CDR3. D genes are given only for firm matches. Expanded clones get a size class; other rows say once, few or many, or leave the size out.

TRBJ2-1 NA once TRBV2 TGTGCCAGCAGTGGAGTCGAGCAGTTCTTC CASSGVEQFF
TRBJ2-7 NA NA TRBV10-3 TGTGCCATCAGTGAGTCGACAGGTTCCTACGAGCAGTACTTC CAISESTGSYEQYF
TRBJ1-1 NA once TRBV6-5 TGTGCCAGCAGTTACTCCCCTTATATTGAAGCTTTCTTT CASSYSPYIEAFF
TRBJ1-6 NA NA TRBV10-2 TGCGCCAGCAGTGAACCTCGGACTGGGAGGGTTTATTCACCCCTCCACTTT CASSEPRTGRVYSPLHF
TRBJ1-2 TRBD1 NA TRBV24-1 TGTGCCACCAGTCGCCACGGGGACAGGTTACCATTCTCCTTC CATSRHGDRLPFSF
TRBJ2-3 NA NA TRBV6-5 TGTGCCAGCAGTTACGCGGGGAATACGCAGTATTTT CASSYAGNTQYF
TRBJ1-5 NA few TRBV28 TGTGCCAGCAGTCCCTGGGGAAAGGGAAGAGGGAGCAATCAGCCCCAGCATTTT CASSPWGKGRGSNQPQHF
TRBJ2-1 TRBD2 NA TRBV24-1 TGTGCCACCAGTGATAGGGCTAGCGGGCGCTACAATGAGCAGTTCTTC CATSDRASGRYNEQFF
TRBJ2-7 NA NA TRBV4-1 TGCGCCAGCAGCCAAGATCGGCCTAGCAGCTACGAGCAGTACTTC CASSQDRPSSYEQYF
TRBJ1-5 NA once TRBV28 TGTGCCAGCAGTTTCGGGTTACAGCCCCAGCATTTT CASSFGLQPQHF
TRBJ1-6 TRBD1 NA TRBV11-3 TGTGCCTCATCAACCGGGACAGTTAATTCACCCCTCCACTTT CASSTGTVNSPLHF
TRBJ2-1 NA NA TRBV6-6 TGTGCCAGCCGCGGGTCCCCCCCAGAGCAGTTCTTC CASRGSPPEQFF
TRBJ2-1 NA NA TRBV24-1 TGTGCCACCAGTAATTACCGAAGGGGCTTCAATGAGCAGTTCTTC CATSNYRRGFNEQFF
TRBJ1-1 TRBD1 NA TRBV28 TGTGCCAGCAGCAGGGGGTCCCTTCCTGAAGCTTTCTTT CASSRGSLPEAFF
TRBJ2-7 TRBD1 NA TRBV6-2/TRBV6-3 TGTGCCAGCAGCCGAGGACAGGGGCCCTACGAGCAGTACTTC CASSRGQGPYEQYF
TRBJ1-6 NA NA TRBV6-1 TGTGCCAGCAGTGATTCCTCTAGCTCCTATAATTCACCCCTCCACTTT CASSDSSSSYNSPLHF
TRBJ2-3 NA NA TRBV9 TGTGCCAGCAGCGTAGTATCCGGGACACCCGAGGGAGATACGCAGTATTTT CASSVVSGTPEGDTQYF
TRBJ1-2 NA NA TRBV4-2 TGTGCCAGCAGCCAAGACGAGGGGAGGAACTATGGCTACACCTTC CASSQDEGRNYGYTF
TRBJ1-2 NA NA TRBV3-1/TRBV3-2 TGTGCCAGCAGCCCCCCCGAGGCAGATAACTATGGCTACACCTTC CASSPPEADNYGYTF
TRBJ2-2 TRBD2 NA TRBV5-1 TGCGCCAGCAGCTCAAGCGGGAGAGGGGCCGGGGAGCTGTTTTTT CASSSSGRGAGELFF
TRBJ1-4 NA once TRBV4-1 TGCGCCAGCAGCCAACCCGGGGGGGGAAAACTGTTTTTT CASSQPGGGKLFF
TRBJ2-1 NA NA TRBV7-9 TGTGCCAGCAGCTTAGTGTTGCAGTCTTACAATGAGCAGTTCTTC CASSLVLQSYNEQFF
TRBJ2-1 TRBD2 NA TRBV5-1 TGCGCCTCCTGGGGGGGTGGCTCCCGTGGCTCCAATGAGCAGTTCTTC CASWGGGSRGSNEQFF
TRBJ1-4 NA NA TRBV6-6 TGTGCCAGCAGTGCCAGGGCAACTAATGAAAAACTGTTTTTT CASSARATNEKLFF
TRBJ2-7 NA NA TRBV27 TGTGCCAGCAGTTCAGGGAGCGGGTACGAGCAGTACTTC CASSSGSGYEQYF
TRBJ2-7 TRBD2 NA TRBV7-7 TGTGCTAGCAGCTTAGTCCCTCTTTGGCGGGGGGGCGGTTACGAGCAGTACTTC CASSLVPLWRGGGYEQYF
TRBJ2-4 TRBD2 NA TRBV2 TGTGCCAGCAGGGGGACTAGCGGGGGCGGGAACATTCAGTACTTC CASRGTSGGGNIQYF
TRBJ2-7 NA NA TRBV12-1 TGTGCCAGCAGCGCCAACAGGGGCCACGAGCAGTACTTC CASSANRGHEQYF
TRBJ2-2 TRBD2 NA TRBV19 TGTGCCAGTAGTACGTGGGGGGGAGCGAACACCGGGGAGCTGTTTTTT CASSTWGGANTGELFF
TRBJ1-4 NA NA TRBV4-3 TGCGCCAGCAGCCAAGATAGGGGGGGCGCGAATGAAAAACTGTTTTTT CASSQDRGGANEKLFF
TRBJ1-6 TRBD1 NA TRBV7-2 TGTGCCAGCAGCCTCAGGAGGGGGCGATGGGGGAATTCACCCCTCCACTTT CASSLRRGRWGNSPLHF
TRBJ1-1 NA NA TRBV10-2 TGCGCCAGCAGTGACCTAAACACTGAAGCTTTCTTT CASSDLNTEAFF
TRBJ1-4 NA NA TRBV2 TGTGCCAGCAGTACGGTGTGGGGGGATATGGAAAAACTGTTTTTT CASSTVWGDMEKLFF
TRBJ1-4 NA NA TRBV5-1 TGCGCCAGCAGCTTGTCCGGGAATAATGAAAAACTGTTTTTT CASSLSGNNEKLFF
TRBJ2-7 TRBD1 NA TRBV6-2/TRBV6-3 TGTGCCAGCAGTCCCCCGGGACAGGGCGGCGAGCAGTACTTC CASSPPGQGGEQYF
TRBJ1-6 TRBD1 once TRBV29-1 TGCAGCGTGTCGACAGGGAACAATTCACCCCTCCACTTT CSVSTGNNSPLHF
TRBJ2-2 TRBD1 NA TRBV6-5 TGTGCCACCCAACAGGGGGCGCCCACCGGGGAGCTGTTTTTT CATQQGAPTGELFF
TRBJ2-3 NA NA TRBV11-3 TGTGCCAGCAGCTTGGACTCGTTGGATGGAACAGATACGCAGTATTTT CASSLDSLDGTDTQYF
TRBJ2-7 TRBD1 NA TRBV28 TGTGCCAGCAGTTTATCGGGACAGAACTACGAGCAGTACTTC CASSLSGQNYEQYF